The following is a T cell receptor (beta chain) sequence with its context. In the original workflow: From reference gene primer amplification, estimates of nucleated cell counts were derived. Sequencing used immunoSEQ multiplex PCR; TCRdb keeps in-frame clones, though not all of them. The D gene and trimming were derived from the DNA, and the V and J assignments and clone size from that table. The sample lists about 150,000 clones; around 89% were seen once. This entry comes from a study of blood T cell repertoires in COVID-19. Across the study: PBMCs, B-cell-depleted T cells, or T cells provided the cDNA or gDNA that made up the material.

Germline assignment: CDR1 MDHEN and CDR2 SYDVKM. The CDR3 sequence is 17 residues long. V gave up 4 bases and J gave up 1 base; unmatched junction bases: 10. V usage is TRBV28 and J usage is TRBJ2-1; 7 bases are a match to TRBD1. The specimen sequenced was peripheral blood. This receptor was identified in a woman aged 40-49 years with acute or convalescent COVID-19. The CDR3 is CASSSATGALSYNEQFF. The CDR3 DNA is TGTGCCAGCAGTTCCGCCACAGGGGCCTTATCCTACAATGAGCAGTTCTTC. The full variable domain, with the rest looked up from reference TRBV28 and TRBJ2-1, is DVKVTQSSRYLVKRTGEKVFLECVQDMDHENMFWYRQDPGLGLRLIYFSYDVKMKEKGDIPEGYSVSREKKERFSLILESASTNQTSMYLCASSSATGALSYNEQFFGPGTRLTVL.